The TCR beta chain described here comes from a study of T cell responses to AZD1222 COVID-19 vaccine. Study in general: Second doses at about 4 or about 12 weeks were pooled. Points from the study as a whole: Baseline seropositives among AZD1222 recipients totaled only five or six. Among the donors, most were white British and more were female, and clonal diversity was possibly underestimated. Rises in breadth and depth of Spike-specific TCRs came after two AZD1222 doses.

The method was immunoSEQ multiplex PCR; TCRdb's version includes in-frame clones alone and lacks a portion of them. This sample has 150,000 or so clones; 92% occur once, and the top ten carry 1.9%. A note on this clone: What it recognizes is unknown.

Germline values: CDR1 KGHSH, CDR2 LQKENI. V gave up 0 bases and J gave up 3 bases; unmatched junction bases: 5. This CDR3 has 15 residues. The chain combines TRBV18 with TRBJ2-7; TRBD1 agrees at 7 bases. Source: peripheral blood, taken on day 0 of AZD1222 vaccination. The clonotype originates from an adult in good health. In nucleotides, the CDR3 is TGTGCCAGCTCACCACCGGGACAGAATTTCTACGAGCAGTACTTC. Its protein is CASSPPGQNFYEQYF.